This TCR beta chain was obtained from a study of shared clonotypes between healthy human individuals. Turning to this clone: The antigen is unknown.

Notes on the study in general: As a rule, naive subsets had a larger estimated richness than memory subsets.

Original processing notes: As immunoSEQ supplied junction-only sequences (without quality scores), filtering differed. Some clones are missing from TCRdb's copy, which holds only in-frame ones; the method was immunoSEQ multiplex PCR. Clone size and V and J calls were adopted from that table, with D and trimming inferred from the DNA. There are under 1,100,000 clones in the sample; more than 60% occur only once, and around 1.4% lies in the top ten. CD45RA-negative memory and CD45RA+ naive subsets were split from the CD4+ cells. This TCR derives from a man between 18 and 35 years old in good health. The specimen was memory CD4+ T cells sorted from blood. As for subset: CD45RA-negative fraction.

CDR3 nucleotide sequence: TGTGCCAGCAGCAGACTAGCGGCGAACACCGGGGAGCTGTTTTTT. Its protein is CASSRLAANTGELFF. The rearrangement joins TRBV7-9 to TRBJ2-2, with TRBD2 identical over 9 bases. Germline V gene lookup returns CDR1 SEHNR and CDR2 FQNEAQ (reference sequence). V shed 5 bases and J 0 bases; nucleotides not matched to a gene: 1. This CDR3 has 15 residues.